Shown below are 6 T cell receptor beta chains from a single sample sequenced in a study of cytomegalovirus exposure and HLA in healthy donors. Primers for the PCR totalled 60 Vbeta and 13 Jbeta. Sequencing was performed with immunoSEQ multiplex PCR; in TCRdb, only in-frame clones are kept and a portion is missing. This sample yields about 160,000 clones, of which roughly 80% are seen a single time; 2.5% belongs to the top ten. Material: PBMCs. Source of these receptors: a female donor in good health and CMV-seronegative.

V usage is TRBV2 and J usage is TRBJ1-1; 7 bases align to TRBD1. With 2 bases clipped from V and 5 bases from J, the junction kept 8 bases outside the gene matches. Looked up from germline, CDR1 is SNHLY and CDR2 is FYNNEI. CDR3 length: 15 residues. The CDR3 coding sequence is TGTGCCAGCAGTGAACGGGAGGGGGCCCTAACTGAAGCTTTCTTT. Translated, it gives CASSEREGALTEAFF.

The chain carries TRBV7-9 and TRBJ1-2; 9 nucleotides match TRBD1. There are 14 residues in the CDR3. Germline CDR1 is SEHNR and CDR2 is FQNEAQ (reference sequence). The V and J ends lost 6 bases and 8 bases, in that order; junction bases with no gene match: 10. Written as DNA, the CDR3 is TGTGCCAGCAGTCTGGGAGGGACAGGGATCGGCTACACCTTC. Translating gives CASSLGGTGIGYTF.

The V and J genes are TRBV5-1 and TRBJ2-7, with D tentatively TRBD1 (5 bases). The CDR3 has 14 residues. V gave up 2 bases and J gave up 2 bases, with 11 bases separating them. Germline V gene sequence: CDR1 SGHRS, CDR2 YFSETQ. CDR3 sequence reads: CASSFPDKPYEQYF. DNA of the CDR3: TGCGCCAGCAGCTTCCCGGACAAGCCCTACGAGCAGTACTTC. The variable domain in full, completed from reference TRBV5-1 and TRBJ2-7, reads KAGVTQTPRYLIKTRGQQVTLSCSPISGHRSVSWYQQTPGQGLQFLFEYFSETQRNKGNFPGRFSGRQFSNSRSEMNVSTLELGDSALYLCASSFPDKPYEQYFGPGTRLTVT.

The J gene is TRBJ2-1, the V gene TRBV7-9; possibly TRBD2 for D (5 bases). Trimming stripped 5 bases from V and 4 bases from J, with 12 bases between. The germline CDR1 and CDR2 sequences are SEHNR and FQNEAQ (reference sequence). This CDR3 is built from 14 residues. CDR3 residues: CASSDREGYNEQFF. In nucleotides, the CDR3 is TGTGCCAGCAGCGACCGGGAAGGGTACAATGAGCAGTTCTTC.

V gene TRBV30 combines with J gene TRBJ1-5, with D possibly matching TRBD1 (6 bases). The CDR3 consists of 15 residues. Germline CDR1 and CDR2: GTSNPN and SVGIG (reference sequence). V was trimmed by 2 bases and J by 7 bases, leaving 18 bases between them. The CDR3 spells CAWSNRGQLGQPQHF. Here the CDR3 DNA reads TGTGCCTGGAGTAACCGCGGACAGCTGGGGCAGCCCCAGCATTTT.

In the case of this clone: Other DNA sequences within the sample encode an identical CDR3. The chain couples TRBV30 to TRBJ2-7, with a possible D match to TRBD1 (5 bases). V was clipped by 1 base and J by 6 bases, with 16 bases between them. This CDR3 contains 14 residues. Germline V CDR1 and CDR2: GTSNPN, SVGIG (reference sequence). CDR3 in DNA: TGTGCCTGGAGTGACTCCAGGGCTCGTAGCGAGCAGTACTTC. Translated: CAWSDSRARSEQYF.